This record covers a single T cell receptor (beta chain). Enrollees, about 18 to 100 years old, lived in approximately 25 US areas. Membership in each cohort depended on participant-reported clinical history. The source of the sample is a study of blood T cell repertoires in COVID-19. The wider study: The analysed material was cDNA or gDNA that came from T cells, B-cell-depleted T cells, or PBMCs.

Original analysis: Amplification from reference gene primers served as the basis for estimated nucleated cell counts. The assay was immunoSEQ multiplex PCR, and TCRdb's table has in-frame clones only and misses some. D and trimming were read from the DNA, whereas the V and J calls and clone size are those reported in that table. The repertoire includes fewer than 350,000 clones, 85% of them detected once, and approximately 1.9% sits in the top ten. The CDR3 has 11 residues. The V end lost 3 bases, the J end lost 5 bases, and 5 bases lay between the germline ends. Germline V gene lookup returns CDR1 ENHRY and CDR2 SYGVKD.

The J gene is TRBJ2-7, the V gene TRBV10-3; D unresolved. Sequencing was performed on PBMCs or T cells enriched from blood (not recorded which). The sequence derives from a woman aged 25 to 39 who had been exposed to COVID-19. The CDR3 nucleotides are TGTGCCATCAGTGATATCCACGAGCAGTACTTC. Protein product: CAISDIHEQYF.